This T cell receptor beta chain was sequenced during a study of Ad26.COV2.S vaccination and SARS-CoV-2 variants. At the level of the study: Ad26.COV2.S arm of COV1001 included the donor. Ad26.COV2.S, an intramuscular injection, was given once or twice 56 days apart.

Treatment of the sample: around 19 received Ad26.COV2.S at low or high dose, single or two shots; roughly 5 received placebo; per-sample allocation not given. Specimen acquisition occurred on day 63 following the initial vaccine or placebo injection. In Boston, an adult donor aged 18-55 years took part. On this clone: Its antigen is not known.

CDR1 is LGHDT and CDR2 is YNNKEL in the germline V gene (reference sequence). Trimming at V came to 6 bases and at J to 6 bases, leaving 12 bases not matched to a gene. This CDR3 comprises 18 residues. Overall study findings and caveats: It was vaccine recipients, not placebo recipients, who had the higher spike-specific TCR breadth.

Profiled with immunoSEQ multiplex PCR; TCRdb holds only in-frame clones, not every one. Of approximately 500,000 clones listed, approximately 90% are singletons. The sample was peripheral blood, taken in a trial of Ad26.COV2.S vaccine versus placebo. The gene calls are TRBV3-1 (or the pseudogene TRBV3-2) and TRBJ2-1; 15 bases fit TRBD2. The TCR sequence derives from a person between 18 and 65 years old who received the Ad26.COV2.S COVID-19 vaccine or a placebo. This CDR3 is CASRSGLAGGPSGNEQFF. Written as DNA, the CDR3 is TGTGCCAGCAGGTCGGGACTAGCGGGAGGTCCGTCGGGCAATGAGCAGTTCTTC.